These 9 T cell receptor delta chains originate from one sample sequenced in a study of intestinal T cells in coeliac disease. Using around 160 ng of biopsy DNA, TRD was amplified in bulk with BIOMED-2 primers. TCRdb made new clone calls on the multiplex PCR reads using CATT. The sample contains 1,300 to 1,500 delta-chain clones, around 63% of which appear only once. Each case's genomic DNA was extracted from ten roughly 4.5-µm formalin-fixed paraffin-embedded scrolls. The sample taken for sequencing was a duodenal biopsy. These receptors came from a human donor with celiac disease.

This clone is labeled large (0.1 to 1%). This chain uses TRDV1 with TRDJ1, with 11 bases lining up with TRDD3. The V segment lost 3 bases and the J segment 8 bases; nucleotides outside the gene matches: 17. Per germline, CDR1 TSWWSYY and CDR2 QGS. This CDR3 comprises 18 residues. The CDR3 nucleotides are TGTGCTCTTGGGGATACTTCCTTTCTGATGGGGGATACGAAGAAACTCATCTTT. It is translated as CALGDTSFLMGDTKKLIF.

Of note for this clone: Given a far larger clone just one base away, this is likely a sequencing read error. Because the CDR3's place on the DNA is in doubt, the DNA is left out and the CDR3 is given as listed by TCRdb. Other nucleotide sequences in the sample specify the same CDR3. This chain joins TRAV29/DV5 and TRDJ1; the table calls TRDD3, which could not be checked here. The germline gives CDR1 NSMFDY, CDR2 ISSIKDK. The CDR3 is 26 residues long, counting both termini. The CDR3 protein is CSVLLCSSTQPTSFLSSGAYTDKLIF.

In its sample, this clone is large. Other DNA sequences in the sample encode the same CDR3. The rearrangement joins TRDV1 to TRDJ1; the match to TRDD3 covers 8 bases. From germline, CDR1 is TSWWSYY and CDR2 QGS. The CDR3 covers 19 residues. J lost 11 bases, V lost 0 bases, and 23 bases had no gene match. The CDR3 reads CALGELLSISTGDTGGLIF. CDR3 DNA sequence: TGTGCTCTTGGGGAACTCCTATCTATCTCCACAGGGGATACAGGGGGTCTCATCTTT.

This clone rates as large (0.1 to 1%). The chain uses TRDV1 and TRDJ1, with 9 bases identical to TRDD3. The junction had 26 bases not matched to a gene; V was cut back by 3 bases and J by 0 bases. The CDR3 spans 23 residues. Germline loops: CDR1 TSWWSYY, CDR2 QGS. CDR3 sequence reads: CALGDRGSLALILGDAYTDKLIF. The CDR3 coding sequence is TGTGCTCTTGGGGATCGGGGCTCCCTTGCCCTCATCCTGGGGGATGCTTACACCGATAAACTCATCTTT.

Remarks on this clone: With a far larger clone one base away, a read error is the likely cause. The CDR3 DNA follows: TGTGCCTTCCCCTGCCGTTCCTACCCTGGGGGAACGACCGAAAAACTCATCTTT. Protein: CAFPCRSYPGGTTEKLIF. The chain combines TRDV3 with TRDJ1; TRDD3 is a possible D gene (8 bases). The CDR3 loop spans 18 amino acids. Germline V lookup: CDR1 TVYSNPD, CDR2 GDNSRS (reference sequence).

This chain links TRDV1 with TRDJ1, with D tentatively TRDD2 (5 bases). CDR1 and CDR2 (germline): TSWWSYY, QGS. This CDR3 spans 19 amino acids. Trimming pared 9 bases from V and 1 base from J, leaving 30 bases between. CDR3 region: CALSIQRVAVLFLTDKLIF. DNA of the CDR3: TGTGCTCTCAGTATTCAGAGGGTTGCCGTACTGTTCCTCACCGATAAACTCATCTTT.

Note on this clone: A far larger clone differs by one base, so this is likely a read error. The rearrangement joins TRDV1 to TRDJ1; TRDD3 is a possible D gene (6 bases). The V end lost 2 bases, the J end lost 0 bases, and 22 bases lay between the germline ends. The CDR3 totals 19 residues. The germline V gene has CDR1 TSWWSYY and CDR2 QGS. CDR3 bases: TGTGCTCTTGGGGAATGTCCCTACAGGGGGAAATTGTACACCGATAAACTCATCTTT. This codes for CALGECPYRGKLYTDKLIF.

Comment on this clone: The likely explanation is a read error, given a far larger clone one base away. The same CDR3 is also encoded by other DNA sequences in this sample. This chain links TRDV2 with TRDJ1, with TRDD3 matching over 11 bases. The CDR3 loop spans 13 amino acids. With 4 bases clipped from V and 11 bases from J, the junction kept 8 bases outside the gene matches. Germline CDR1 is GEAIGNYY and CDR2 is EKD. In DNA form, the CDR3 reads TGTGCCTGTGATAGGCTGGGGGATACTAAGCTCATCTTT. It translates to CACDRLGDTKLIF.

J is TRDJ1 and V is TRDV1; 10 bases line up with TRDD3. The CDR3 contains 20 residues. The germline CDR1 and CDR2 sequences are TSWWSYY and QGS. J lost 6 bases, V lost 6 bases, and 25 bases had no gene match. The CDR3 protein is CALGKADQGGDTDGAHKLIF. Written as DNA, the CDR3 is TGTGCTCTTGGTAAAGCCGACCAGGGGGGGGATACGGATGGGGCTCATAAACTCATCTTT.